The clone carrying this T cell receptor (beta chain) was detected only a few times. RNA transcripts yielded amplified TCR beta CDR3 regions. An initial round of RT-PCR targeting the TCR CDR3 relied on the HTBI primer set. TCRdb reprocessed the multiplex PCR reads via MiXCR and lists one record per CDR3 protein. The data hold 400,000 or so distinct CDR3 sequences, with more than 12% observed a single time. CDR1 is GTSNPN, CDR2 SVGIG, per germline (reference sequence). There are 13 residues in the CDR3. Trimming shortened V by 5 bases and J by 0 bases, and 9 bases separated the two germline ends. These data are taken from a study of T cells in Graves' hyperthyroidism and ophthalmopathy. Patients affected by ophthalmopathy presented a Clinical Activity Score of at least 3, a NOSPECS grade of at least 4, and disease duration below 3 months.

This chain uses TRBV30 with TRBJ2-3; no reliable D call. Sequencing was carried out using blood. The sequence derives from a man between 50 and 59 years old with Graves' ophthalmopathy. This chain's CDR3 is CAWGVDSTDTQYF. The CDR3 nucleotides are TGTGCCTGGGGGGTGGACAGCACAGATACGCAGTATTTT.